This TCR beta chain was sequenced during a study of shared clonotypes between healthy human individuals. Clones were read by immunoSEQ multiplex PCR, and TCRdb kept only the in-frame ones, dropping some. The sample includes about 2 million clones, about 95% of them seen just once. The donor population consisted of healthy HIV-negative adults with no recent acute infections or vaccinations. Germline CDR1 and CDR2: SGHVS and FQNEAQ. The CDR3 consists of 14 residues. Trimming cost V 2 bases and J 4 bases, with 12 bases left between them. This chain connects TRBV7-8 to TRBJ2-7; D might be TRBD1 or TRBD2, each matching 6 bases. The clonotype comes from a man in his late teens or twenties in good health. Sequenced: naive CD4+ T cells sorted from blood. Subset described: CD45RA+ positively selected. CDR3 amino acids: CASSLQRGTYEQYF. The CDR3 nucleotides read TGTGCCAGCAGCTTACAAAGGGGGACTTACGAGCAGTACTTC. Supplemented by reference TRBV7-8 and TRBJ2-7, the full variable domain reads GAGVSQSPRYKVAKRGQDVALRCDPISGHVSLFWYQQALGQGPEFLTYFQNEAQLDKSGLPSDRFFAERPEGSVSTLKIQRTQQEDSAVYLCASSLQRGTYEQYFGPGTRLTVT.